The 26 T cell receptor beta chains below were found in one sample sequenced in a study of T cells after yellow fever vaccination. TCRdb recomputed calls from the 5' RACE reads with MiXCR, one row per CDR3 protein. In the table there are about 220,000 distinct CDR3 sequences, less than 3.5% of which are singletons. Sequences were derived from CD4+ T cells sorted from PBMCs, sampled 10 days after the yellow fever booster vaccination. The receptors originated from a man aged 18 to 30 who received the YFV17D yellow fever vaccine.

This clonotype has ten or more counts. The chain links TRBV7-2 to TRBJ2-7; D may be TRBD2 (5 bases). Germline assignment: CDR1 SGHTA and CDR2 FQGNSA. V shed 2 bases and J shed 6 bases, with 17 bases lying between them. This CDR3 has 15 amino acids. The CDR3: CASSLTSVRASEQYV. CDR3 DNA sequence: TGTGCCAGCAGCTTAACCTCCGTGAGGGCTAGCGAGCAGTACGTC.

The V and J genes are TRBV12-3 or TRBV12-4 and TRBJ2-5; D is tentatively TRBD1 or TRBD2 (5 bases each). V dropped 3 bases and J dropped 1 base, with 15 bases sitting between them. The CDR3 loop spans 16 amino acids. In DNA, the CDR3 is TGTGCCAGCAGTTTTGGGGGTGCGGCAGCCCAAGAGACCCAGTACTTC. Its translation is CASSFGGAAAQETQYF.

The table lists this clonotype with a few counts. The V gene is TRBV6-1, the J gene TRBJ1-2; 7 bases fit TRBD1. The J segment lost 0 bases and the V segment lost 5 bases, leaving 6 bases of the junction unmatched. CDR3 length: 15 amino acids. Germline lookup yields CDR1 MNHNS and CDR2 SASEGT. DNA of the CDR3: TGTGCCAGCAGTCGGACAGGTTCACCTAACTATGGCTACACCTTC. Translation: CASSRTGSPNYGYTF.

This clonotype was counted ten times or more. The chain joins TRBV5-1 to TRBJ1-6, with unresolved D. The CDR3 sequence is 17 residues long. CDR1 is SGHRS and CDR2 is YFSETQ in the germline V gene. V was cut by 0 bases and J by 3 bases, with 13 bases left in between. The CDR3: CASSLDGASDYNSPLHF. Here the CDR3 DNA reads TGCGCCAGCAGCTTGGATGGAGCTTCCGACTATAATTCACCCCTCCACTTT.

This clonotype has more than one count but fewer than ten. The rearrangement joins TRBV2 to TRBJ2-5; perhaps D is TRBD1 or TRBD2 (5 bases each). Trimming stripped 3 bases from V and 0 bases from J, with 8 bases between. CDR1 SNHLY and CDR2 FYNNEI come from the germline V gene. This CDR3 is 14 amino acids long. The CDR3 coding sequence is TGTGCCAGCAGTGAGGGACCTAACCAAGAGACCCAGTACTTC. It encodes CASSEGPNQETQYF.

There are many counts of this clonotype. The chain recombines TRBV5-5 with TRBJ2-3; 7 nucleotides match TRBD1. The CDR3 consists of 14 residues. Germline assignment: CDR1 SGHKS and CDR2 YYEKEE (reference sequence). V lost 4 bases, J lost 2 bases, and 4 bases stayed unmatched. This CDR3 is CASSPGQATDTQYF. The CDR3 nucleotides are TGTGCCAGCAGCCCTGGACAGGCCACAGATACGCAGTATTTT.

This clonotype was detected ten times or more. The J gene is TRBJ1-2, the V gene TRBV18; 8 bases agree with TRBD1. The V gene end was trimmed by 2 bases and the J gene end by 4 bases; junction bases not matched to a gene: 9. CDR1 and CDR2 (germline): KGHSH, LQKENI. This CDR3 spans 16 amino acids. The CDR3 is CASSPSFGQGLYGYTF. CDR3 bases: TGTGCCAGCTCACCAAGTTTTGGACAGGGACTCTATGGCTACACCTTC.

The gene calls are TRBV9 and TRBJ1-3; perhaps TRBD1 as D (5 bases). CDR3 size: 14 residues. Germline V gene data show CDR1 as SGDLS and CDR2 as YYNGEE. Trimming stripped 4 bases from V and 6 bases from J, with 14 bases between. The CDR3 sequence: CASSLRSQENTIYF. The CDR3 DNA reads as TGTGCCAGCAGCCTCAGATCACAGGAAAACACCATATATTTT.

This clonotype was found a few times. The genes are TRBV5-1 and TRBJ2-2, with TRBD1 identical over 7 bases. The CDR3 loop spans 17 amino acids. CDR1 SGHRS and CDR2 YFSETQ come from the germline V gene. The trim removed 4 bases at V and 1 base at J, leaving 10 bases unmatched. Here the CDR3 DNA reads TGCGCCAGCAGCCTCTGGTTGGCAGGGGGGAACACCGGGGAGCTGTTTTTT. Protein product: CASSLWLAGGNTGELFF.

This clonotype was recorded at least ten times. The J gene is TRBJ1-4, the V gene TRBV20-1, with D possibly TRBD1 on 5 matching bases. Trimming left V 6 bases short and J 0 bases short, with 11 bases between. CDR3 length equals 14 residues. Germline CDR1 DFQATT, CDR2 SNEGSKA (reference sequence). The CDR3 region has the DNA TGCAGTGCACACGACAGAGCAACTAATGAAAAACTGTTTTTT. This translates into CSAHDRATNEKLFF.

This clonotype was counted a few times. The chain combines TRBV12-3 or TRBV12-4 with TRBJ2-7; D unclear. The CDR3 runs 13 residues. Trimming took 3 bases from V and 2 from J, leaving 8 bases between them. The CDR3 is CASSLRVTYEQYF. For the CDR3, the DNA is TGTGCCAGCAGTTTGAGAGTAACCTACGAGCAGTACTTC.

In its sample, this clonotype was seen many times. This chain connects TRBV5-1 to TRBJ2-5; TRBD2 might be the D (5 bases). The germline V gene encodes CDR1 SGHRS and CDR2 YFSETQ. Trimming left V 4 bases short and J 5 bases short, with 24 bases between. There are 17 residues in the CDR3. CDR3 bases: TGCGCCAGCAGCCTCTACCCCGGACTCCTCGACGGGGAGACCCAGTACTTC. Its protein is CASSLYPGLLDGETQYF.

This clonotype has a count of ten or more. This chain joins TRBV28 and TRBJ2-5; TRBD1 agrees at 7 bases. The junction had 7 bases not matched to a gene; V was cut back by 9 bases and J by 0 bases. Per the germline V gene, CDR1 is MDHEN and CDR2 is SYDVKM. CDR3 size: 14 residues. CDR3 coding DNA: TGTGCCAGTGGGGGACAGCTGTACCAAGAGACCCAGTACTTC. Its protein product is CASGGQLYQETQYF.

This clonotype was recorded at least ten times. V usage is TRBV20-1 and J usage is TRBJ1-1; D is unclear. The CDR3 covers 10 residues. V lost 3 bases to trimming and J lost 10 bases, with 9 bases between them. The germline CDR1 and CDR2 sequences are DFQATT and SNEGSKA (reference sequence). The CDR3, as DNA: TGCAGTGCTAGTGCTGCGCGAGCTTTCTTT. Its protein is CSASAARAFF.

This clonotype was seen ten or more times. V gene TRBV7-2 combines with J gene TRBJ1-2; perhaps TRBD1 as D (5 bases). CDR1 SGHTA and CDR2 FQGNSA come from the germline V gene. The V and J ends lost 5 bases and 6 bases respectively, with 19 bases between them. The CDR3 is 15 residues long. The CDR3 sequence is CASSTKVAGADGYTF. The CDR3, as DNA: TGTGCCAGCAGCACAAAGGTGGCCGGGGCGGATGGCTACACCTTC. Looking up the rest from reference TRBV7-2 and TRBJ1-2 gives the full variable domain: GAGVSQSPSNKVTEKGKDVELRCDPISGHTALYWYRQSLGQGLEFLIYFQGNSAPDKSGLPSDRFSAERTGGSVSTLTIQRTQQEDSAVYLCASSTKVAGADGYTFGSGTRLTVV.

This clonotype occurred many times. The chain recombines TRBV20-1 with TRBJ2-2; 8 nucleotides agree with TRBD1. This CDR3 has 15 residues. In germline, CDR1 is DFQATT, CDR2 SNEGSKA (reference sequence). V lost 5 bases to trimming and J lost 2 bases; unmatched junction nucleotides: 7. CDR3 amino acids: CSASDRGFNTGELFF. In nucleotides, the CDR3 is TGCAGTGCTTCCGACAGGGGTTTTAACACCGGGGAGCTGTTTTTT.

This clonotype was seen ten or more times. The chain joins TRBV6-2 or TRBV6-3 to TRBJ2-2; TRBD2 is a possible D gene (6 bases). CDR1 and CDR2 from the germline V gene are MNHEY and SVGEGT. There are 19 residues in the CDR3. V shed 2 bases and J shed 0 bases, with 19 bases lying between them. The CDR3 DNA reads as TGTGCCAGCAGTTACCGCCGACTAGTCCCCATTACGAACACCGGGGAGCTGTTTTTT. It is translated as CASSYRRLVPITNTGELFF.

This clonotype occurred a few times. The genes are TRBV18 and TRBJ1-3; TRBD1 matches at 7 bases. The CDR3 consists of 15 residues. Trimming took 4 bases from V and 4 from J; bases not matched to a gene: 7. The V gene's germline CDR1 is KGHSH and CDR2 LQKENI. The CDR3 DNA reads as TGTGCCAGCTCACGGCTACAGGGGAGAGGAAACACCATATATTTT. This sequence encodes CASSRLQGRGNTIYF.

This clonotype was seen many times. The chain joins TRBV5-1 to TRBJ2-2; D ambiguous. The CDR3 covers 15 residues. Trimming stripped 2 bases from V and 5 bases from J, with 13 bases between. Looked up from germline, CDR1 is SGHRS and CDR2 is YFSETQ. CDR3 protein: CASSFLVRGTGELFF. CDR3 coding DNA: TGCGCCAGCAGCTTTTTAGTTCGTGGGACCGGGGAGCTGTTTTTT.

This clonotype showed up just a few times. The V and J genes are TRBV28 and TRBJ2-7; TRBD1 aligns across 9 bases. The CDR3 has 15 residues. J gave up 5 bases and V 6 bases, and 11 bases lay outside the gene matches. Germline-derived CDR1 and CDR2 are MDHEN and SYDVKM. The CDR3 nucleotides are TGTGCCAGCAGCGCACACGGGACAGGGCCCCACGAGCAGTACGTC. Residues: CASSAHGTGPHEQYV.

The chain employs TRBV20-1 and TRBJ1-2, with D possibly TRBD1 on 6 matching bases. Trimming cost V 3 bases and J 4 bases, with 18 bases left between them. Germline CDR1 is DFQATT and CDR2 is SNEGSKA (reference sequence). There are 15 residues in the CDR3. The CDR3 sequence: CSASLHRQVSYGYTF. The CDR3 nucleotides read TGCAGTGCTAGCCTTCATCGACAGGTCTCCTATGGCTACACCTTC.

This clonotype has more than one count but fewer than ten. The rearrangement joins TRBV12-3 or TRBV12-4 to TRBJ1-5; D not resolved. The germline V and J ends were trimmed by 2 bases and 4 bases, with 9 bases remaining between them. The CDR3 has 14 amino acids. The CDR3 sequence is CASSLKDGNQPQHF. The CDR3, as DNA: TGTGCCAGCAGTTTAAAGGACGGGAATCAGCCCCAGCATTTT.

This clonotype was counted ten times or more. The chain uses TRBV6-6 and TRBJ1-1, with D possibly TRBD1 on 5 matching bases. The V end was cut by 0 bases, the J end by 6 bases, with 8 bases between. The CDR3 loop spans 13 amino acids. Germline V lookup: CDR1 MNHNY, CDR2 SVGAGI (reference sequence). DNA for the CDR3: TGTGCCAGCAGTTACTCAGGAGGGGCTGAAGCTTTCTTT. Translation: CASSYSGGAEAFF.

This clonotype was seen ten or more times. DNA for the CDR3: TGTGCCAGCAGCCCGTATAGGGACTACGAGCAGTACTTC. It yields the protein CASSPYRDYEQYF. This chain joins TRBV5-5 and TRBJ2-7; no clear D. The V gene lost 4 bases and the J gene lost 3 bases, with 11 bases spanning the gap. The CDR3 has 13 amino acids. Looked up from germline, CDR1 is SGHKS and CDR2 is YYEKEE (reference sequence).

The CDR3 spells CASSLGRYSYEQYF. CDR3 in DNA: TGTGCCAGCAGCTTGGGCAGGTACTCCTACGAGCAGTACTTC. The genes are TRBV7-2 and TRBJ2-7; D remains unclear. Between the trimmed V and J ends, which lost 3 bases and 0 bases, there was a span of 9 bases. The CDR3 extends over 14 amino acids. The germline V gene has CDR1 SGHTA and CDR2 FQGNSA.

Many counts were recorded for this clonotype. The CDR3 DNA reads as TGTGCCAGCAGCTCCACCTGGAACACTGAAGCTTTCTTT. Translation: CASSSTWNTEAFF. This sequence joins TRBV7-3 and TRBJ1-1; D uncertain. This CDR3 comprises 13 residues. Germline V gives CDR1 SGHTA, CDR2 FQGTGA. Trimming took 4 bases from V and 1 from J, leaving 7 bases between them.